These 27 T cell receptor beta chains were sequenced from one sample in a study of Graves' ophthalmopathy and Graves' hyperthyroidism. TCR beta CDR3 regions were amplified from RNA transcripts. First-round RT-PCR used HTBI primers; second-round multiplex PCR followed. TCRdb re-analysed the multiplex PCR reads in MiXCR, keeping a single row per CDR3 protein. The profile shows approximately 540,000 distinct CDR3 sequences, less than 40% of them singletons. The sample was peripheral blood or thyroid tissue (not recorded which). Receptors originate from an adult man with Graves' hyperthyroidism.

This clonotype came up many times. The V gene is TRBV25-1, the J gene TRBJ2-7; D not certain. CDR1 and CDR2 (germline): MGHDK, SYGVNS. This CDR3 is 11 amino acids long. V was pared by 4 bases and J by 6 bases, with 7 bases between. CDR3 DNA sequence: TGTGCCAGCAGTGGCGCTGGCGAGCAGTACTTC. Amino acids: CASSGAGEQYF.

This clonotype was found a few times. CDR3 sequence reads: CASKPAGSETQYF. DNA for the CDR3: TGTGCCAGTAAACCAGCGGGATCAGAGACCCAGTACTTC. J is TRBJ2-5 and V is TRBV19, with 7 bases matching TRBD2. The CDR3 runs to 13 residues. Trimming cost V 7 bases and J 4 bases; bases outside gene matches: 6. Germline-derived CDR1 and CDR2 are LNHDA and SQIVND (reference sequence).

There are many counts of this clonotype. The chain combines TRBV7-9 with TRBJ1-5; D perhaps matches TRBD1 (5 bases). The germline V gene has CDR1 SEHNR and CDR2 FQNEAQ (reference sequence). The CDR3 is 14 amino acids. V was clipped by 6 bases and J by 6 bases, with 15 bases between them. The CDR3 coding sequence is TGTGCCAGCAGTCCCGGGGGGTTTGGTCAGCCCCAGCATTTT. Its translation: CASSPGGFGQPQHF.

The chain couples TRBV29-1 to TRBJ2-5, with TRBD1 matching over 7 bases. The CDR3 has 15 amino acids. Germline lookup yields CDR1 SQVTM and CDR2 ANQGSEA. V trimming: 8 bases; J trimming: 4 bases; junction bases outside the gene matches: 16. The CDR3 DNA is TGCAGCAGTTCAGGACCACAGGGGCTAGGAGAGACCCAGTACTTC. Amino acids: CSSSGPQGLGETQYF.

V gene TRBV6-6 combines with J gene TRBJ1-6; 8 bases agree with TRBD1. CDR1 and CDR2 from the germline V gene are MNHNY and SVGAGI (reference sequence). The CDR3 sequence is 15 residues long. V shed 6 bases and J 5 bases; nucleotides not matched to a gene: 6. Here the CDR3 reads CASSEDRGDNSPLHF. The CDR3 region has the DNA TGTGCCAGCAGCGAAGACAGGGGCGATAATTCACCCCTCCACTTT.

Concerning this clonotype: Its ends do not fully match the called genes, so a read error is possible. This rearrangement joins TRBV24-1 to TRBJ2-5; 9 positions agree with TRBD2. The CDR3 runs to 18 residues. The germline V gene has CDR1 KGHDR and CDR2 SFDVKD. Here the CDR3 reads CATSDGGGWISGRETQYF. CDR3 in DNA: TGCGCCACCAGTGATGGAGGGGGTTGGATTAGCGGGAGAGAGACCCAGTACTTC.

As regards this clonotype: At one boundary the junction diverges from the germline segment, which might be a read error. This chain uses TRBV19 with TRBJ1-4; D not certain. CDR1 and CDR2 from the germline V gene are LNHDA and SQIVND (reference sequence). This CDR3 has 14 residues. CDR3 in DNA: TGTGCGAGTAGGACCGGGCAGGTCAATGAAAAACTGTTTTTT. Residues: CASRTGQVNEKLFF.

At least ten counts were recorded for this clonotype. J is TRBJ2-2 and V is TRBV29-1; D is possibly TRBD1 (5 bases). CDR3 length: 13 residues. Germline CDR1 is SQVTM and CDR2 is ANQGSEA. Trimming took off 7 bases at V and 0 bases at J, with 9 bases between the two ends. The DNA for the CDR3 is TGCAGCGCTGACAGCGCGAACACCGGGGAGCTGTTTTTT. Encoded protein: CSADSANTGELFF.

This clonotype was seen repeatedly, ten times or more. The rearrangement uses TRBV9 and TRBJ1-1; weak D call: TRBD1 (6 bases). Trimming cost V 7 bases and J 4 bases, with 14 bases left between them. Germline lookup yields CDR1 SGDLS and CDR2 YYNGEE. There are 13 residues in the CDR3. The CDR3 spells CASVGGQSTEAFF. DNA of the CDR3: TGTGCCAGCGTCGGGGGGCAGAGCACTGAAGCTTTCTTT. Looking up the rest from reference TRBV9 and TRBJ1-1 gives the full variable domain: DSGVTQTPKHLITATGQRVTLRCSPRSGDLSVYWYQQSLDQGLQFLIQYYNGEERAKGNILERFSAQQFPDLHSELNLSSLELGDSALYFCASVGGQSTEAFFGQGTRLTVV.

The chain recombines TRBV2 with TRBJ2-5, with D unresolved. CDR3 length: 14 residues. The germline gives CDR1 SNHLY, CDR2 FYNNEI. Trimming removed 0 bases at V and 4 bases at J, with 9 bases between. The CDR3 here is CASSEAREGETQYF. The DNA for the CDR3 is TGTGCCAGCAGTGAAGCGCGTGAAGGAGAGACCCAGTACTTC.

In its sample, this clonotype was seen once. CDR3 sequence (DNA): TGTGCCATCAGCCCGGGACTAGCGGGAGTGGGGAATGAGCAGTTCTTC. Residues: CAISPGLAGVGNEQFF. This chain joins TRBV10-3 and TRBJ2-1; 14 nucleotides align to TRBD2. CDR1 ENHRY and CDR2 SYGVKD come from the germline V gene. With 6 bases clipped from V and 7 bases from J, the junction kept 8 bases outside the gene matches. This CDR3 region has 16 residues.

This clonotype was seen repeatedly, ten times or more. This sequence joins TRBV6-1 and TRBJ1-1; no clear D. The CDR3 is 14 residues long. Trimming took off 3 bases at V and 4 bases at J, with 12 bases between the two ends. Germline CDR1 MNHNS, CDR2 SASEGT. CDR3 in DNA: TGTGCCAGCAGTGATCGGCCTCCAGGCACTGAAGCTTTCTTT. Translation: CASSDRPPGTEAFF.

This clonotype appeared many times. The V and J genes are TRBV5-8 and TRBJ2-7, with D unclear. CDR3 length: 13 residues. V gave up 0 bases and J gave up 6 bases, with 10 bases separating them. Germline V gives CDR1 SGHTS, CDR2 YDEGEE. CDR3 DNA: TGTGCCAGCAGCTTGGCCTCGGGTCCCGAGCAGTACTTC. Translating gives CASSLASGPEQYF.

This clonotype was seen ten or more times. The chain combines TRBV6-1 with TRBJ1-1, with 7 bases matching TRBD1. The CDR3 is 14 residues long. V was pared by 6 bases and J by 5 bases, with 9 bases of the junction left unmatched. Germline lookup yields CDR1 MNHNS and CDR2 SASEGT. CDR3 sequence: CASRSTGRGTEAFF. Here the CDR3 DNA reads TGTGCCAGCAGGTCGACAGGGCGTGGGACTGAAGCTTTCTTT.

At least ten counts were recorded for this clonotype. The V gene is TRBV7-9, the J gene TRBJ2-2; D possibly uses TRBD1 or TRBD2 (5 bases each). CDR3 length: 13 amino acids. Germline V gene lookup returns CDR1 SEHNR and CDR2 FQNEAQ (reference sequence). V lost 7 bases and J lost 5, with 11 bases in between. The CDR3 sequence: CASNEGWTGELFF. The CDR3 region has the DNA TGTGCCAGCAACGAGGGGTGGACCGGGGAGCTGTTTTTT.

This clonotype came up many times. The CDR3 DNA reads TGTGCCATCAGTGAGGAACCATCAGAGGAGCAGTACTTC. Its translation is CAISEEPSEEQYF. The J gene is TRBJ2-7, the V gene TRBV10-3; D is uncertain. Per germline, CDR1 ENHRY and CDR2 SYGVKD. The CDR3 contains 13 residues. V was pared by 2 bases and J by 7 bases, with 12 bases between.

This clonotype turned up a few times. A much bigger clone sits one base away, suggesting this may be a read error. The CDR3 region has the DNA TGCAGCGTTGAAGAGGAACATGGGACAGGGGATGGCCACACCTTC. This translates into CSVEEEHGTGDGHTF. This chain links TRBV29-1 with TRBJ1-2; 10 positions agree with TRBD1. Germline CDR1 reads SQVTM; CDR2 reads ANQGSEA. The length of the CDR3 is 15 residues.

This clonotype has ten or more counts. The gene calls are TRBV7-9 and TRBJ2-5; unclear D gene. Germline CDR1 reads SEHNR; CDR2 reads FQNEAQ (reference sequence). This CDR3 comprises 13 residues. V gave up 5 bases and J gave up 3 bases, with 10 bases separating them. CDR3 bases: TGTGCCAGCAGCCCACCTCTAGAAGAGACCCAGTACTTC. Its translation is CASSPPLEETQYF.

This clonotype was seen repeatedly, ten times or more. CDR3 coding DNA: TGTGCCAGCAGCTTAGGGTTGGATAACTATGGCTACACCTTC. Its protein is CASSLGLDNYGYTF. The chain recombines TRBV7-9 with TRBJ1-2; the D is unclear. CDR3 length: 14 residues. CDR1 and CDR2 (germline): SEHNR, FQNEAQ (reference sequence). Deletions cut 1 base from V and 1 base from J, with 7 bases between.

With regard to this clonotype: This may come from a read error, since a much larger clone is one base off. The rearrangement uses TRBV5-1 and TRBJ1-2; TRBD1 agrees at 10 bases. The CDR3 runs 16 residues. Germline V gives CDR1 SGHRS, CDR2 YFSETQ. After removal of 2 bases from V and 1 base from J, the junction contained 5 bases not matched to a gene. CDR3 loop: CASSFGTGVGNYGYTF. The CDR3 coding sequence is TGCGCCAGCAGCTTCGGGACAGGGGTGGGTAACTATGGCTACACCTTC.

This chain links TRBV2 with TRBJ2-7, with TRBD1 matching over 7 bases. In germline, CDR1 is SNHLY, CDR2 FYNNEI. Trimming at V came to 10 bases and at J to 5 bases, leaving 11 bases not matched to a gene. CDR3 length equals 13 residues. CDR3 nucleotide sequence: TGTGCCAAACTCACAGGACAGGCCCACGAGCAGTACTTC. Translation: CAKLTGQAHEQYF.

This clonotype was counted many times. The rearrangement uses TRBV14 and TRBJ1-2; D might be TRBD1 (5 bases). The CDR3 has 15 residues. Germline assignment: CDR1 SGHDN and CDR2 FVKESK. The ends were cut back, 0 bases at V and 7 bases at J, with 15 bases in the middle. CDR3 residues: CASSQDRSGARGYTF. CDR3 sequence (DNA): TGTGCCAGCAGCCAAGATCGGTCCGGGGCGCGTGGCTACACCTTC.

The chain joins TRBV12-3 or TRBV12-4 to TRBJ1-5, with a possible D match to TRBD1 (6 bases). The CDR3 runs to 14 residues. Trimming removed 5 bases from V and 9 bases from J, with 17 bases in between. CDR3 region: CASSPGGGQWPQHF. CDR3 DNA sequence: TGTGCCAGCAGTCCCGGTGGGGGGCAGTGGCCCCAGCATTTT.

This clonotype was seen ten or more times. The DNA for the CDR3 is TGTGCCAGCAGGGACAGGGGACCCCTGTATGGCTACACCTTC. Its protein is CASRDRGPLYGYTF. The chain couples TRBV19 to TRBJ1-2; 10 bases are a match to TRBD1. J was trimmed by 5 bases and V by 9 bases; bases with no gene match: 9. CDR1 is LNHDA, CDR2 SQIVND, per germline (reference sequence). The CDR3 contains 14 residues. Variable domain in full (rest from reference TRBV19 and TRBJ1-2): DGGITQSPKYLFRKEGQNVTLSCEQNLNHDAMYWYRQDPGQGLRLIYYSQIVNDFQKGDIAEGYSVSREKKESFPLTVTSAQKNPTAFYLCASRDRGPLYGYTFGSGTRLTVV.

The V and J genes are TRBV10-2 and TRBJ2-7, with D unclear. Matching the DNA end better, TRBJ2-1 makes the J call doubtful. Germline CDR1 WSHSY, CDR2 SAAADI. CDR3 length: 11 residues. The CDR3 protein is CASKEYNEQFF. CDR3 nucleotide sequence: TGCGCCAGCAAGGAATACAATGAGCAGTTCTTC.

This chain links TRBV15 with TRBJ2-7; 8 bases are shared with TRBD1. Germline V lookup: CDR1 LNHNV, CDR2 YYDKDF (reference sequence). V shed 3 bases and J 2 bases; nucleotides not matched to a gene: 3. The CDR3 sequence is 14 residues long. The CDR3 nucleotides are TGTGCCACCAGCAGGGACAGGGTTGCCTACGAGCAGTACTTC. Residues: CATSRDRVAYEQYF.

This clonotype was found many times. The V gene is TRBV20-1, the J gene TRBJ2-2; D gene ambiguous. Germline CDR1 reads DFQATT; CDR2 reads SNEGSKA (reference sequence). With 5 bases removed from V and 0 bases from J, the gap between germline ends came to 16 bases. CDR3 length equals 16 residues. The DNA of the CDR3 is TGCAGTGCTCATACTGGCCAGGTCGCGAACACCGGGGAGCTGTTTTTT. Its translation: CSAHTGQVANTGELFF.